This note documents a single TCR beta chain sequence. The antigen is not known. This sample includes further DNA sequences coding for the same CDR3. The germline V gene has CDR1 GTSNPN and CDR2 SVGIG (reference sequence). The CDR3 runs to 13 residues. The germline V and J ends were trimmed by 2 bases and 3 bases, with 11 bases remaining between them. Measured with immunoSEQ multiplex PCR; TCRdb has only the in-frame clones, and not every one. This table has some 2,000,000 clones, 95% appearing once. The sample is drawn from a study of shared clonotypes between healthy human individuals. Study results and caveats: Clonotype sharing across donors was expected to vary with sequencing depth. Sampling covered blood only; tissue repertoires likely differ.

The sample comprised naive CD4+ T cells sorted from blood. Subset reported: CD45RA+ positively selected. This receptor was identified in a man aged 18 to 35 in good health. J is TRBJ2-7 and V is TRBV30; tentatively, D is TRBD1 (5 bases). CDR3 loop: CAWSRGLGYEQYF. The CDR3 DNA is TGTGCCTGGAGTAGGGGCCTAGGCTACGAGCAGTACTTC.